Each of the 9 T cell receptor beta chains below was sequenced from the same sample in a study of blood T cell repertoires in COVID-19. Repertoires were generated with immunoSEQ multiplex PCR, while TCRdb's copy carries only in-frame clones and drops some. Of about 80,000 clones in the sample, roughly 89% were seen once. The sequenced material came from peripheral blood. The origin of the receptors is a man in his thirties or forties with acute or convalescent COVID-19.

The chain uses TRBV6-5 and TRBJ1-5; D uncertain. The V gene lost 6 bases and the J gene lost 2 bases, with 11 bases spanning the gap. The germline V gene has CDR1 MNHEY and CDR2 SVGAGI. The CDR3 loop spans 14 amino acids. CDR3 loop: CASSPVRGNQPQHF. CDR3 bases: TGTGCCAGCAGCCCGGTTCGTGGCAATCAGCCCCAGCATTTT.

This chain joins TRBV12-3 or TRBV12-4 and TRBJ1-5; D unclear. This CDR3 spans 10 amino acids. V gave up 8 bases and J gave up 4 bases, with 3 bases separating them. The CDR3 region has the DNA TGTGCCAGCCATAATCAGCCCCAGCATTTT. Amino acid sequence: CASHNQPQHF.

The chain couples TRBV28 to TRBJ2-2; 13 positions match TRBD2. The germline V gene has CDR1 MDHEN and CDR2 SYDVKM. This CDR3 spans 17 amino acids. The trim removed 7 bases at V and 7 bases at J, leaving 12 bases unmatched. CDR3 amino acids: CASIPAGLAGEYGELFF. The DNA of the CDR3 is TGTGCCAGCATACCCGCAGGACTAGCGGGAGAATACGGGGAGCTGTTTTTT.

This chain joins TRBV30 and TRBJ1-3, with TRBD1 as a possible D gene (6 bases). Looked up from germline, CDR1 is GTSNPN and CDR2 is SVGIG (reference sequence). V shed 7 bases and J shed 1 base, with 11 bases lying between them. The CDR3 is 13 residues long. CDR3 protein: CASSQGSGNTIYF. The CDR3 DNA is TGTGCCTCGAGCCAGGGGTCTGGAAACACCATATATTTT.

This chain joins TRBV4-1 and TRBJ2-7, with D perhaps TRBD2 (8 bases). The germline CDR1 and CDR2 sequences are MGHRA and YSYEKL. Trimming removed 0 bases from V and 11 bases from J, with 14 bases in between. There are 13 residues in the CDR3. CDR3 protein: CASSQDRGGTEYF. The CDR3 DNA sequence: TGCGCCAGCAGCCAAGATCGGGGGGGGACAGAGTACTTC.

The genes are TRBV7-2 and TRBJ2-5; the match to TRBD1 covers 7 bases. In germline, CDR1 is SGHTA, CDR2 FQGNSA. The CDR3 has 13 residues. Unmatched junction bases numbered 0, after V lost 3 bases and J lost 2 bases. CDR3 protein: CASSLDRQETQYF. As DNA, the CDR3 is TGTGCCAGCAGCTTGGACAGGCAAGAGACCCAGTACTTC.

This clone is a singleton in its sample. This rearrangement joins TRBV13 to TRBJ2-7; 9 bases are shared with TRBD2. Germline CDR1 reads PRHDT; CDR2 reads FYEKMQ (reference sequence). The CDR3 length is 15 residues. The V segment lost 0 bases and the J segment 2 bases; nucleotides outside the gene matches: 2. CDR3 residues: CASSLGLAGTYEQYF. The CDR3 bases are TGTGCCAGCAGCTTAGGGCTAGCGGGAACCTACGAGCAGTACTTC.

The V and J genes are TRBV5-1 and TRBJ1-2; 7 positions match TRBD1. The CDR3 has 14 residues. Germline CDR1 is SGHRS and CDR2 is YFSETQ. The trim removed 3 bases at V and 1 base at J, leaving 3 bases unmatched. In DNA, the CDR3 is TGCGCCAGCAGCTCGACAGGGAGTAACTATGGCTACACCTTC. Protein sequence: CASSSTGSNYGYTF.

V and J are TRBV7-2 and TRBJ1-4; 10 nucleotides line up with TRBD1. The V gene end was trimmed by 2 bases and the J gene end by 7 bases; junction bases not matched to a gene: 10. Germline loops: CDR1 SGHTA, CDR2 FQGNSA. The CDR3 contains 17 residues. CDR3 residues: CASSLRSPGQGREKLFF. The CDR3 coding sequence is TGTGCCAGCAGCTTAAGGTCTCCGGGACAGGGGCGTGAAAAACTGTTTTTT.